Shown below are 5 T cell receptor beta chains from a single sample sequenced in a study of cytotoxic CD8 clonotypes in ibrutinib-treated CLL. The table came from immunoSEQ multiplex PCR; TCRdb's copy has only in-frame clones and leaves some out. The sample records approximately 340,000 clones, approximately 67% being singletons. The specimen comprised PBMCs, sampled after 36 months of ibrutinib treatment. The receptors were sampled from a human donor with chronic lymphocytic leukemia.

The chain has TRBV9 and TRBJ1-4; D is ambiguous. Trimming took 2 bases from V and 8 from J, leaving 13 bases between them. Germline loops: CDR1 SGDLS, CDR2 YYNGEE. The CDR3 is 14 residues long. The CDR3 bases are TGTGCCAGCAGCGTGGAACCGTATAAGGAAAAACTGTTTTTT. It specifies CASSVEPYKEKLFF.

This chain joins TRBV11-2 and TRBJ1-2, with unresolved D. Germline V gene data show CDR1 as SGHAT and CDR2 as FQNNGV. This CDR3 is 12 amino acids long. V lost 3 bases and J lost 8, with 10 bases in between. CDR3 sequence: CASSFGVIGYTF. The CDR3 DNA sequence: TGTGCCAGCAGCTTTGGGGTGATCGGCTACACCTTC.

The chain joins TRBV9 to TRBJ1-2; D possibly corresponds to TRBD1 (5 bases). From germline, CDR1 is SGDLS and CDR2 YYNGEE. Trimming took 4 bases from V and 0 from J, leaving 16 bases between them. The CDR3 sequence is 16 residues long. Here the CDR3 DNA reads TGTGCCAGCAGCCCCCTCAGGGACCGAACTAACTATGGCTACACCTTC. Protein sequence: CASSPLRDRTNYGYTF.

Only a few counts were recorded for this clone. The chain carries TRBV9 and TRBJ2-7, with D perhaps TRBD1 or TRBD2 (6 bases each). V lost 1 base and J 4 bases, leaving 15 bases between the germline ends. The CDR3 has 15 amino acids. The germline V gene has CDR1 SGDLS and CDR2 YYNGEE. CDR3 in amino acids: CASSVSGGSAYEQYF. The CDR3 DNA is TGTGCCAGCAGCGTATCCGGGGGCTCTGCTTACGAGCAGTACTTC.

The chain combines TRBV6-6 with TRBJ2-5; the D gene is possibly TRBD1 (6 bases). The V end was cut by 8 bases, the J end by 2 bases, with 12 bases between. The germline V gene has CDR1 MNHNY and CDR2 SVGAGI (reference sequence). The CDR3 sequence is 13 residues long. The CDR3 is CASSGQQQETQYF. CDR3 DNA sequence: TGTGCCAGCTCCGGACAGCAGCAAGAGACCCAGTACTTC.